The sequence of this T cell receptor (beta chain) was determined in a study of T-cell reconstitution after alpha-beta-depleted transplantation in children. This sample's TCRbeta library carried unique molecular identifier barcodes. Using its own MiXCR run on the PCR reads, TCRdb lists one record per CDR3 protein. This table holds about 200,000 distinct CDR3 sequences, 6.6% found once. CDR3 size: 14 residues. V gave up 0 bases and J gave up 6 bases, with 13 bases separating them. CDR1 DFQATT and CDR2 SNEGSKA come from the germline V gene (reference sequence). Overall study results and limits: Surviving recipient T cells and thymic progenitors accounted for the high day-60 TCRbeta diversity observed in some patients. In patients about two months after transplant, alpha-beta T cells reportedly arose from several hundred expanded graft clones. T-cell numbers and diversity, one year after transplant, stemmed largely from T cells that were newly produced.

In this sample, this clonotype turned up many times. Antigen: not known. J is TRBJ2-3 and V is TRBV20-1; D ambiguous. The sample consisted of PBMCs, taken before TCRalphabeta/CD19-depleted stem cell transplant. The sequence came from a boy between 2 and 10 years old with acute lymphoblastic leukemia, due to receive a stem cell transplant. The CDR3: CSARDSLKADTQYF. CDR3 DNA: TGCAGTGCTAGAGATAGCCTCAAGGCGGATACGCAGTATTTT.